This record covers a single TCR beta chain. With the 5' RACE reads reprocessed, TCRdb shows one record per CDR3 protein and no DNA. The table lists around 450,000 distinct CDR3 sequences. The data stem from a study of monozygotic twins with inflammatory bowel disease. The V gene's germline CDR1 is KGHSH and CDR2 LQKENI. CDR3 length equals 13 residues. The receptor comes from a human donor with ulcerative colitis or Crohn's disease, or a healthy co-twin of an affected twin (not recorded which). This chain joins TRBV18 and TRBJ1-6. The sequencing sample was made of blood. CDR3 sequence reads: CASSPFDSSTLHF.